This T cell receptor beta chain was captured by sequencing in a study of identical twins. Study-wide results and limits: Twins shared beta out-of-frame sequences in excess, but this excess was weaker. Out-of-frame alpha sequences shared by twins showed excess low generation probability.

cDNA carried unique molecular identifiers, and a universal primer site was added by template switching. TCRdb itself ran the 5' RACE reads through MiXCR, one entry per CDR3 protein. This table holds 1.5 million to 2 million distinct CDR3 sequences, about 30% found once. In germline, CDR1 is MNHEY, CDR2 SMNVEV (reference sequence). The length of the CDR3 is 15 residues. Trimming stripped 3 bases from V and 0 bases from J, with 8 bases between. There were only healthy Caucasians among the donors. Concerning this clonotype itself: Its matching antigen is unknown.

V gene TRBV27 combines with J gene TRBJ2-2; possibly TRBD2 for D (5 bases). This receptor was identified in a newborn girl in good health. Sequencing was done on a sample of cord blood. CDR3 region: CASSLTKTNTGELFF. DNA for the CDR3: TGTGCCAGCAGTTTGACTAAGACGAACACCGGGGAGCTGTTTTTT.